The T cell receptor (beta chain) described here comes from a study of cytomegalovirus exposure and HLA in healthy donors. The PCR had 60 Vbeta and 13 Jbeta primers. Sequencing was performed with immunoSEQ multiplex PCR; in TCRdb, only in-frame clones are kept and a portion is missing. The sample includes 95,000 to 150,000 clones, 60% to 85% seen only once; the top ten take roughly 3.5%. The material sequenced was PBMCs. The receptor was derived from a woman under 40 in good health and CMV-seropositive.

Here the CDR3 reads CARSPTATGVPNQPQHF. CDR3 DNA: TGTGCCAGAAGCCCTACCGCCACAGGGGTCCCCAATCAGCCCCAGCATTTT. V usage is TRBV5-3 and J usage is TRBJ1-5; TRBD1 aligns across 7 bases. TRBV5-3 is an open reading frame whose function is uncertain. The CDR3 contains 17 residues. Trimming cost V 4 bases and J 3 bases; bases outside gene matches: 13.